The TCR beta chain described here comes from a study of TIL therapy for anti-PD-1-resistant metastatic lung cancer. Study background: Most patients had lung adenocarcinoma. Study-wide findings and caveats: The cohort had more treatment-naive, never-smoker and oncogene-addicted patients than typical.

The CDR3 is made up of 15 amino acids. Germline loops: CDR1 MNHNY, CDR2 SVGAGI (reference sequence). V gave up 7 bases and J gave up 0 bases, with 13 bases separating them. This clone was seen more than once but under ten times. Its antigen remains unidentified. This was the immunoSEQ v3 assay. Assay: immunoSEQ multiplex PCR; the TCRdb copy retains only in-frame clones and omits some. The table lists 45,000 to 60,000 clones, about three quarters of them singletons. Described time point: pre-treatment sample, taken before nivolumab and TIL therapy. Most excised metastases sampled were pleural nodules or supraclavicular lymph nodes. Stage 4 NSCLC adults joined between late 2017 and 2020.

This receptor was taken from a person aged 25 to 85 with non-small cell lung cancer. The V gene is TRBV6-6, the J gene TRBJ1-3, with D tentatively TRBD1 (6 bases). Sample: tumor tissue, taken at baseline. The CDR3 spells CASILDSFSGNTIYF. CDR3 nucleotides: TGTGCCAGCATCCTGGACAGTTTCTCTGGAAACACCATATATTTT.